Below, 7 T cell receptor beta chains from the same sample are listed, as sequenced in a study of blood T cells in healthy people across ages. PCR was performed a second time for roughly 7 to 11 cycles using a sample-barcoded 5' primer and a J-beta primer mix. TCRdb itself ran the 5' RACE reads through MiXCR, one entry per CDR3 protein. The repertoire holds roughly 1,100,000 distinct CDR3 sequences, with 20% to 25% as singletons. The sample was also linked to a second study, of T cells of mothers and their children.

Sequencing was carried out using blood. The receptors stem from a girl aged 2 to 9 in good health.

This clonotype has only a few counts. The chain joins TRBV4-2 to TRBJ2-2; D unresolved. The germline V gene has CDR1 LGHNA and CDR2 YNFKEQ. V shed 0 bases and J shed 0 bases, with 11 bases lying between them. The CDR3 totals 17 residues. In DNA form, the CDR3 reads TGTGCCAGCAGCCAAGAAAAAGGTACCTCGAACACCGGGGAGCTGTTTTTT. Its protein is CASSQEKGTSNTGELFF.

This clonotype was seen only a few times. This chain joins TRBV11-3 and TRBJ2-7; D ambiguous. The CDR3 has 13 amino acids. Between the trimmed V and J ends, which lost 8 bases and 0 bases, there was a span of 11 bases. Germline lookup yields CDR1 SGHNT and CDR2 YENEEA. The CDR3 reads CASQRLSSYEQYF. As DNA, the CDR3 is TGTGCCAGCCAAAGGCTCTCCTCCTACGAGCAGTACTTC. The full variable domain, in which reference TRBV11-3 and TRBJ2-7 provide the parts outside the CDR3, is EAGVVQSPRYKIIEKKQPVAFWCNPISGHNTLYWYLQNLGQGPELLIRYENEEAVDDSQLPKDRFSAERLKGVDSTLKIQPAELGDSAVYLCASQRLSSYEQYFGPGTRLTVT.

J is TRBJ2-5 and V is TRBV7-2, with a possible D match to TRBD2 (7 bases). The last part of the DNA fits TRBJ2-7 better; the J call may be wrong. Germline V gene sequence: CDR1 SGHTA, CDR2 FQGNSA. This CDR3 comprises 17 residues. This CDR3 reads CASSLDRAQAGHYEQYF. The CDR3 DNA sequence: TGTGCCAGCAGCTTAGACAGGGCACAAGCGGGACACTACGAGCAGTACTTC.

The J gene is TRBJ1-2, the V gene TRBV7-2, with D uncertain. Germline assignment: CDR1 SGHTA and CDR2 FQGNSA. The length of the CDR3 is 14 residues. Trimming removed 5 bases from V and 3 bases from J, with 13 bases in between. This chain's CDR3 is CASSREDGHYGYTF. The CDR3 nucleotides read TGTGCCAGCAGCCGAGAGGACGGCCACTATGGCTACACCTTC.

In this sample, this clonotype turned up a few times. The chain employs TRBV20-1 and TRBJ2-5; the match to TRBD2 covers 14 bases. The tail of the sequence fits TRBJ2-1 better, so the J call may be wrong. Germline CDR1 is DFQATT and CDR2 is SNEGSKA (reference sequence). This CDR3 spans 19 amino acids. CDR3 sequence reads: CSAPVEKTSGGAVYNEQFF. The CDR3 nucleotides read TGCAGTGCTCCGGTCGAAAAGACTAGCGGGGGGGCCGTCTACAATGAGCAGTTCTTC.

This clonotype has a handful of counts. The CDR3 DNA reads as TGCGCCAGCAGCCGCGGGAGAAATTCACCCCTCCACTTT. Amino acid sequence: CASSRGRNSPLHF. The chain links TRBV4-1 to TRBJ1-6; D is uncertain. Germline V gives CDR1 MGHRA, CDR2 YSYEKL. CDR3 size: 13 residues. Trimming stripped 4 bases from V and 7 bases from J, with 8 bases between.

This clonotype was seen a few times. CDR3 coding DNA: TGCGCCAGCAGCTTCCTACAGGGTGGCCAAGAGACCCAGTACTTC. It is translated as CASSFLQGGQETQYF. This chain connects TRBV5-1 to TRBJ2-5, with D possibly matching TRBD1 (6 bases). Trimming left V 2 bases short and J 1 base short, with 12 bases between. CDR3 length: 15 residues. CDR1 SGHRS and CDR2 YFSETQ come from the germline V gene. Drawing the rest from reference TRBV5-1 and TRBJ2-5, the complete variable domain is KAGVTQTPRYLIKTRGQQVTLSCSPISGHRSVSWYQQTPGQGLQFLFEYFSETQRNKGNFPGRFSGRQFSNSRSEMNVSTLELGDSALYLCASSFLQGGQETQYFGPGTRLLVL.